The clone carrying this TCR beta chain was seen a few times. Its antigen remains unidentified. The sample originates from a study of T cells in Graves' hyperthyroidism and ophthalmopathy. General study results and limits: Ophthalmopathy prediction by the model preceded onset by a median about 6 months.

Amplified TCR beta CDR3 regions derived from RNA transcripts. RT-PCR in the first round (using the HTBI primer set) targeted the TCR CDR3. MiXCR, applied by TCRdb to the multiplex PCR reads, yields one record per CDR3 protein. The top ten clones hold just under 25% of a sample with hundreds of thousands of distinct CDR3 sequences, around 14% of them seen once. The V end lost 6 bases, the J end lost 0 bases, and 15 bases lay between the germline ends. Germline CDR1 MNHEY, CDR2 SVGEGT. The CDR3 is 15 amino acids. Aged 18 to 65, the patients had hyperthyroidism that was newly diagnosed and had lasted under 2 months. Uncontrolled infection, other autoimmune disease, pregnancy or lactation barred patients from enrollment.

The chain couples TRBV6-2 or TRBV6-3 to TRBJ2-7; D remains unclear. Sequenced input: blood. The clonotype comes from a woman aged 25-40 years with Graves' hyperthyroidism. CDR3 DNA: TGTGCCAGCAGCCGTCGGGCAGGTAACTCCTACGAGCAGTACTTC. Encoded protein: CASSRRAGNSYEQYF.